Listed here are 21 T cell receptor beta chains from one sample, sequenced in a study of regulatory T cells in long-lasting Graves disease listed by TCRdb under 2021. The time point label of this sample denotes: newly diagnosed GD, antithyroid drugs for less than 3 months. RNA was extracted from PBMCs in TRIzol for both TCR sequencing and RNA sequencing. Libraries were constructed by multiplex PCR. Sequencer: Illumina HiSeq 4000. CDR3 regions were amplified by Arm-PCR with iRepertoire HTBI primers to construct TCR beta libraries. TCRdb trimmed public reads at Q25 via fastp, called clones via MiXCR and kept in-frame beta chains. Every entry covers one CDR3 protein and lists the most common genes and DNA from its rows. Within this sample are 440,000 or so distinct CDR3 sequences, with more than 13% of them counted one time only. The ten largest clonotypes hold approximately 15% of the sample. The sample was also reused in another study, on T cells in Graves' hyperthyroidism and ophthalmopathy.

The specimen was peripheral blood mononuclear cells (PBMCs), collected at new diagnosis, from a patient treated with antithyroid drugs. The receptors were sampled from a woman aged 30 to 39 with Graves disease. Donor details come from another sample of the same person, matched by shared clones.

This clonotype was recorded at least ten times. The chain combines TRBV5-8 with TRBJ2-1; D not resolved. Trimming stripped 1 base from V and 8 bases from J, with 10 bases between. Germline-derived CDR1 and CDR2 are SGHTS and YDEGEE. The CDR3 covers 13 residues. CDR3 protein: CASSLRSVDEQFF. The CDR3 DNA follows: TGTGCCAGCAGCTTGAGATCCGTGGATGAGCAGTTCTTC.

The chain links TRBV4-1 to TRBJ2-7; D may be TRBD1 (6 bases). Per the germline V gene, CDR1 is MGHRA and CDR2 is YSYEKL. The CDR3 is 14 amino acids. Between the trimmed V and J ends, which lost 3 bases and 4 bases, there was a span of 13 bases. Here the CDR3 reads CASSQQPQGYEQYF. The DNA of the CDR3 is TGCGCCAGCAGCCAGCAACCACAGGGATACGAGCAGTACTTC.

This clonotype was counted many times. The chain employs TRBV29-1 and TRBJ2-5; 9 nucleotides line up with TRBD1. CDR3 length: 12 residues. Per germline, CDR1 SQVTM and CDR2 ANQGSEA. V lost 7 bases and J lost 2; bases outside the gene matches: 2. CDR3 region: CSAGTGQETQYF. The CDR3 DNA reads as TGCAGCGCAGGGACAGGGCAAGAGACCCAGTACTTC.

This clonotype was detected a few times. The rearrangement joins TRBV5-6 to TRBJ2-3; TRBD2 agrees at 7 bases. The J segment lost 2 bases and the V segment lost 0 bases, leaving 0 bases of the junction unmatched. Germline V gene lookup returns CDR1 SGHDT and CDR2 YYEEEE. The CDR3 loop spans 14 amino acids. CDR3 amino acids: CASSLGDYTDTQYF. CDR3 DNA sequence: TGTGCCAGCAGCTTGGGGGACTACACAGATACGCAGTATTTT.

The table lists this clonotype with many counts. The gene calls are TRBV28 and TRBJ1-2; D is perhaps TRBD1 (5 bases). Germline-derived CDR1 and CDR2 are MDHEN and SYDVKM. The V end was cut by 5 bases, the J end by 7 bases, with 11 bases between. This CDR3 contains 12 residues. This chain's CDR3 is CASSPIQGGYTF. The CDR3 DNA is TGTGCCAGCAGTCCAATCCAGGGTGGCTACACCTTC.

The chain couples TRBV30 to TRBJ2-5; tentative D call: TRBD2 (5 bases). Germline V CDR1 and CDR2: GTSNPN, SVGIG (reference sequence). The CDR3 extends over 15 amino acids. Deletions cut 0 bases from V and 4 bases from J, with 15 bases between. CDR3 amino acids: CAWSVPSGERETQYF. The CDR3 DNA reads TGTGCCTGGAGTGTTCCCTCTGGGGAGAGAGAGACCCAGTACTTC.

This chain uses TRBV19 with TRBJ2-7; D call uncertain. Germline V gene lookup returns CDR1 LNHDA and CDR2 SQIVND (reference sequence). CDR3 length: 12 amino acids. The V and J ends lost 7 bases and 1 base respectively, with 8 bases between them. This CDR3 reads CASTHRSYEQYF. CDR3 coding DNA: TGTGCCAGTACCCACCGTTCCTACGAGCAGTACTTC.

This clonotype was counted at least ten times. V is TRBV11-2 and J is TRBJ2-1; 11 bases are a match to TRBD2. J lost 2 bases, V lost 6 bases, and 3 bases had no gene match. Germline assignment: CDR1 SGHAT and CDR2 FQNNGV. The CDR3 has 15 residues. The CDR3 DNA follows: TGTGCCAGCAGTTTGACTAGCGGGACCTACAATGAGCAGTTCTTC. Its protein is CASSLTSGTYNEQFF.

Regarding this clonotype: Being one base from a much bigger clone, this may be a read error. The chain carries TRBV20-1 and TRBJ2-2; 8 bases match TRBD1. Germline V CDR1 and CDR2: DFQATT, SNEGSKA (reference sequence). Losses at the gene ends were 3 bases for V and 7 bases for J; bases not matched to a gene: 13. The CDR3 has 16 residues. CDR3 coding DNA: TGCAGTGCTAGGAGATTGGGGACAGGAGTTGACGGGGAGCTGTTTTTT. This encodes CSARRLGTGVDGELFF.

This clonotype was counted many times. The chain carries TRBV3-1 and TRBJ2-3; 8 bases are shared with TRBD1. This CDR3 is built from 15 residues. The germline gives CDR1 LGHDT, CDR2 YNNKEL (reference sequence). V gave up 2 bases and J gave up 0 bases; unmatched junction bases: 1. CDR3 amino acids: CASSQQGASTDTQYF. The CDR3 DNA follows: TGTGCCAGCAGCCAACAGGGGGCGAGCACAGATACGCAGTATTTT.

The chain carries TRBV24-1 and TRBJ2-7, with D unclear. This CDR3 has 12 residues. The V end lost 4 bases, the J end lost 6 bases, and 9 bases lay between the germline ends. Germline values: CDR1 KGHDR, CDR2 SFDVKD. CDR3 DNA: TGTGCCACCAGTGAAGGCCCGGGCGAGCAGTACTTC. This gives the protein CATSEGPGEQYF.

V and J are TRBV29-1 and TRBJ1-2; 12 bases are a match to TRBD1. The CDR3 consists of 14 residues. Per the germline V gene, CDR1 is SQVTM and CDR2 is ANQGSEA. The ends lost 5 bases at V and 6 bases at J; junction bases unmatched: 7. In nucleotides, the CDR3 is TGCAGCGTTATCCGGGACAGGGGGCGCGATGGCTACACCTTC. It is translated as CSVIRDRGRDGYTF.

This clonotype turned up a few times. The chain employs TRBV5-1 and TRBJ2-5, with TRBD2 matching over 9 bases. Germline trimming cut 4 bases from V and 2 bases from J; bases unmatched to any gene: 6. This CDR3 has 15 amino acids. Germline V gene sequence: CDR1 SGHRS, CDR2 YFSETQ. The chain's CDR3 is CASSRGLATQETQYF. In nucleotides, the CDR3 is TGCGCCAGCAGCCGCGGACTAGCGACACAAGAGACCCAGTACTTC.

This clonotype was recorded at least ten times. CDR3: CAWRQGPGEPQHF. The CDR3 nucleotides are TGTGCCTGGAGACAGGGGCCGGGGGAGCCCCAGCATTTT. The chain has TRBV30 and TRBJ1-5; 7 positions match TRBD1. From germline, CDR1 is GTSNPN and CDR2 SVGIG (reference sequence). The ends lost 3 bases at V and 8 bases at J; junction bases unmatched: 7. The CDR3 runs 13 residues.

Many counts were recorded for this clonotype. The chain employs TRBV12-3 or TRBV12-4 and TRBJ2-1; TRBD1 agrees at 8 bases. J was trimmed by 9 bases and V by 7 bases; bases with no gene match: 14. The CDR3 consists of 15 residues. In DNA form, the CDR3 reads TGTGCCAGCACCCCTGACCGGACAGGGAAGCGTGAGCAGTTCTTC. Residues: CASTPDRTGKREQFF.

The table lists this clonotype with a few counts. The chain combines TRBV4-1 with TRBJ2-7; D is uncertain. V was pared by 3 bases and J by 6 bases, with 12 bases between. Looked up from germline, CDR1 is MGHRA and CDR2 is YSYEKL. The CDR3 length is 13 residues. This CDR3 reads CASSHEIRGEQYF. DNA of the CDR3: TGCGCCAGCAGCCACGAAATACGAGGCGAGCAGTACTTC.

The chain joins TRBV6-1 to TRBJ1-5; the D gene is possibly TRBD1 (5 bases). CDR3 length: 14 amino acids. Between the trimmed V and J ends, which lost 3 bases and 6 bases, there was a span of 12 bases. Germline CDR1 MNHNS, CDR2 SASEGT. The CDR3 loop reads CASSDFWGGQPQHF. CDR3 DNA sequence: TGTGCCAGCAGTGATTTTTGGGGGGGTCAGCCCCAGCATTTT.

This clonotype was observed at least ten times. CDR3 sequence (DNA): TGTGCCAGCTCATCTCTAGACCGACCCCCTATAAACAATGAGCAGTTCTTC. Encoded protein: CASSSLDRPPINNEQFF. This chain links TRBV18 with TRBJ2-1; the D is unclear. Germline CDR1 and CDR2: KGHSH and LQKENI. The CDR3 consists of 17 residues. Deletions cut 5 bases from V and 5 bases from J, with 22 bases between.

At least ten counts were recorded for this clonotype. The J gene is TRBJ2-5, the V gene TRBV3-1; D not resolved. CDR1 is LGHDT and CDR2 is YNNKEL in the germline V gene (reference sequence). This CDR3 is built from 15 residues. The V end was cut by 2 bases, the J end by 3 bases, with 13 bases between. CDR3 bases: TGTGCCAGCAGCCAATACGCTAACTCAGAAGAGACCCAGTACTTC. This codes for CASSQYANSEETQYF.

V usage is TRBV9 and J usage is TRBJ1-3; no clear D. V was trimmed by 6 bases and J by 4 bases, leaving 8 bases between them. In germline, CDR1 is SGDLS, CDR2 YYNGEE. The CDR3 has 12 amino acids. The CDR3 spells CASTSYGNTIYF. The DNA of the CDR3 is TGTGCCAGCACCTCGTACGGAAACACCATATATTTT.

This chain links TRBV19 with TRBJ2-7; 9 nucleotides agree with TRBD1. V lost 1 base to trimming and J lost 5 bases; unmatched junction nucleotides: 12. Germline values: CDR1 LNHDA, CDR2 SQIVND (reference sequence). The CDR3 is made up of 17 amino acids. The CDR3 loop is CASSIVFTRDRVNEQYF. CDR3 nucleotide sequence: TGTGCCAGTAGTATAGTTTTCACACGGGACAGGGTCAACGAGCAGTACTTC. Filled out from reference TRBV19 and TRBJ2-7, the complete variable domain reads DGGITQSPKYLFRKEGQNVTLSCEQNLNHDAMYWYRQDPGQGLRLIYYSQIVNDFQKGDIAEGYSVSREKKESFPLTVTSAQKNPTAFYLCASSIVFTRDRVNEQYFGPGTRLTVT.